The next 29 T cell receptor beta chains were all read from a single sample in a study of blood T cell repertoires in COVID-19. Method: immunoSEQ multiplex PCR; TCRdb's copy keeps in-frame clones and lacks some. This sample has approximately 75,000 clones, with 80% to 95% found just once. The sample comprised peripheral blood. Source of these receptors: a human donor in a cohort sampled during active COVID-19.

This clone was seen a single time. CDR3 sequence reads: CASISRVVQPQHF. CDR3 nucleotides: TGTGCCAGCATATCCAGGGTGGTTCAGCCCCAGCATTTT. The chain combines TRBV27 with TRBJ1-5, with D perhaps TRBD1 (5 bases). Trimming cost V 7 bases and J 6 bases, with 13 bases left between them. CDR1 and CDR2 from the germline V gene are MNHEY and SMNVEV (reference sequence). This CDR3 spans 13 amino acids.

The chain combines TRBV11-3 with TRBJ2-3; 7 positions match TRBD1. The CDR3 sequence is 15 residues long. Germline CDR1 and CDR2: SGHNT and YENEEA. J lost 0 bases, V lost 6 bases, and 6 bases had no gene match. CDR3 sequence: CASRPSGQSTDTQYF. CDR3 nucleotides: TGTGCCAGCAGACCCTCGGGACAGAGCACAGATACGCAGTATTTT. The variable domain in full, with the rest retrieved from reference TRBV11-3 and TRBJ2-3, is EAGVVQSPRYKIIEKKQPVAFWCNPISGHNTLYWYLQNLGQGPELLIRYENEEAVDDSQLPKDRFSAERLKGVDSTLKIQPAELGDSAVYLCASRPSGQSTDTQYFGPGTRLTVL.

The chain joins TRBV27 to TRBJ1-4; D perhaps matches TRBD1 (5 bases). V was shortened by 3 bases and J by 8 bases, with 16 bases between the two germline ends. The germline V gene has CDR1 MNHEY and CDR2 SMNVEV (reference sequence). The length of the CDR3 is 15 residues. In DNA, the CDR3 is TGTGCCAGCAGTTTTCGGGGGGGGGTAGGAGAAAAACTGTTTTTT. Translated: CASSFRGGVGEKLFF.

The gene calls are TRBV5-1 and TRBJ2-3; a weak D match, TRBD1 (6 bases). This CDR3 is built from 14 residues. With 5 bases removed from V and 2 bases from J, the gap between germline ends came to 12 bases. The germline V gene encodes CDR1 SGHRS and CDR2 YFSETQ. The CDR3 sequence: CASSSTGNTDTQYF. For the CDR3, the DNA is TGCGCCAGCAGTTCGACAGGCAACACAGATACGCAGTATTTT. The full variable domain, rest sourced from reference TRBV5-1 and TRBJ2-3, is KAGVTQTPRYLIKTRGQQVTLSCSPISGHRSVSWYQQTPGQGLQFLFEYFSETQRNKGNFPGRFSGRQFSNSRSEMNVSTLELGDSALYLCASSSTGNTDTQYFGPGTRLTVL.

The DNA for the CDR3 is TGTGCCTGGACCCCGGGGGGAGGGTGGTATAATTCACCCCTCCACTTT. Protein sequence: CAWTPGGGWYNSPLHF. V usage is TRBV30 and J usage is TRBJ1-6; possible D gene TRBD1, 5 bases. The germline gives CDR1 GTSNPN, CDR2 SVGIG (reference sequence). The CDR3 spans 16 residues. V was pared by 4 bases and J by 4 bases, with 17 bases between. Looking up the rest from reference TRBV30 and TRBJ1-6 gives the full variable domain: SQTIHQWPATLVQPVGSPLSLECTVEGTSNPNLYWYRQAAGRGLQLLFYSVGIGQISSEVPQNLSASRPQDRQFILSSKKLLLSDSGFYLCAWTPGGGWYNSPLHFGNGTRLTVT.

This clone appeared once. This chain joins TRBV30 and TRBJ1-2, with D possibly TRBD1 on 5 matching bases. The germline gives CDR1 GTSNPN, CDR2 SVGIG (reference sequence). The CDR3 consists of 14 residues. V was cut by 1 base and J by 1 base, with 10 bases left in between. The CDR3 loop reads CAWSGTRDNYGYTF. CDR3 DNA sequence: TGTGCCTGGAGTGGGACAAGGGATAACTATGGCTACACCTTC. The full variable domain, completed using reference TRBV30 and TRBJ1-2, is SQTIHQWPATLVQPVGSPLSLECTVEGTSNPNLYWYRQAAGRGLQLLFYSVGIGQISSEVPQNLSASRPQDRQFILSSKKLLLSDSGFYLCAWSGTRDNYGYTFGSGTRLTVV.

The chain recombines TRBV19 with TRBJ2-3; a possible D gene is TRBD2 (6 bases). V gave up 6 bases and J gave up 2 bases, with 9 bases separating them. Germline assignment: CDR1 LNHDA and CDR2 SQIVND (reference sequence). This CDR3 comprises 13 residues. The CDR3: CASSSGFTDTQYF. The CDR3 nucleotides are TGTGCCAGTAGCAGCGGGTTCACAGATACGCAGTATTTT.

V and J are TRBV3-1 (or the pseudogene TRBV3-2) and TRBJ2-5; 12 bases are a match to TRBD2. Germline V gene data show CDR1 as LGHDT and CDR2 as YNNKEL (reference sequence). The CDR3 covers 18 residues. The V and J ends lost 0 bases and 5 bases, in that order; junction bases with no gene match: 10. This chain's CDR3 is CASSQDGLAGGPRETQYF. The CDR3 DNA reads TGTGCCAGCAGCCAAGATGGCCTAGCGGGGGGGCCTCGGGAGACCCAGTACTTC.

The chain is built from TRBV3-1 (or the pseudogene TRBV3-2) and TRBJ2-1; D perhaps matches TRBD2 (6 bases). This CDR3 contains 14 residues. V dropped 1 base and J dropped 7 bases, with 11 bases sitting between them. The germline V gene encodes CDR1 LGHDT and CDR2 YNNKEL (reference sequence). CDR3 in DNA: TGTGCCAGCAGCCAAGCGGGACTCCTTAATGAGCAGTTCTTC. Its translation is CASSQAGLLNEQFF.

For the CDR3, the DNA is TGTGCCAGTAGTATTGGGGTGGGGCGAATCGATCAGCCCCAGCATTTT. Translation gives CASSIGVGRIDQPQHF. The chain links TRBV19 to TRBJ1-5, with a weak D call TRBD1 (5 bases). The CDR3 covers 16 residues. The germline V and J ends were trimmed by 3 bases and 5 bases, with 17 bases remaining between them. The germline gives CDR1 LNHDA, CDR2 SQIVND (reference sequence).

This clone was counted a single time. The CDR3 DNA follows: TGCGCCAGCAGCCCCTTGGTGGCGGGGGGGGCCCGGAACACCGGGGAGCTGTTTTTT. Translated, it gives CASSPLVAGGARNTGELFF. The gene calls are TRBV5-1 and TRBJ2-2, with TRBD2 matching 9 bases. CDR1 is SGHRS, CDR2 YFSETQ, per germline. The J segment lost 1 base and the V segment lost 4 bases, leaving 14 bases of the junction unmatched. This CDR3 comprises 19 residues.

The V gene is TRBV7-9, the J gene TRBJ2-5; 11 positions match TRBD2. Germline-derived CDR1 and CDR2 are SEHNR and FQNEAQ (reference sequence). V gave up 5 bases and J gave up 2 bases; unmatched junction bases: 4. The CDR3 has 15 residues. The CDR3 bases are TGTGCCAGCAGCCCGGGACTAGCGGATCAAGAGACCCAGTACTTC. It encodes CASSPGLADQETQYF. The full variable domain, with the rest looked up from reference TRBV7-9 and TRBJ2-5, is DTGVSQNPRHKITKRGQNVTFRCDPISEHNRLYWYRQTLGQGPEFLTYFQNEAQLEKSRLLSDRFSAERPKGSFSTLEIQRTEQGDSAMYLCASSPGLADQETQYFGPGTRLLVL.

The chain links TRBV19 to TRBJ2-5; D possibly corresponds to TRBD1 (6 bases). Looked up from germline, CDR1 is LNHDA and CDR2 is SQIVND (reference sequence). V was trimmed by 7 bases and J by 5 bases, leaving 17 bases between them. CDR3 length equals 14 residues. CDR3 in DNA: TGTGCCAGTAACAGGGCAGGGTACGGGGAGACCCAGTACTTC. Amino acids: CASNRAGYGETQYF. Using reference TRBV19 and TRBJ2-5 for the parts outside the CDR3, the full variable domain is DGGITQSPKYLFRKEGQNVTLSCEQNLNHDAMYWYRQDPGQGLRLIYYSQIVNDFQKGDIAEGYSVSREKKESFPLTVTSAQKNPTAFYLCASNRAGYGETQYFGPGTRLLVL.

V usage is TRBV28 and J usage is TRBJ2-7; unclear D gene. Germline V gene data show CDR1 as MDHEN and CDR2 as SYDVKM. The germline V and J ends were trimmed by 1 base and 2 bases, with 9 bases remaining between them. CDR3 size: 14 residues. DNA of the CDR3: TGTGCCAGCAGTTTATTACAGCCCCCCTACGAGCAGTACTTC. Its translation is CASSLLQPPYEQYF.

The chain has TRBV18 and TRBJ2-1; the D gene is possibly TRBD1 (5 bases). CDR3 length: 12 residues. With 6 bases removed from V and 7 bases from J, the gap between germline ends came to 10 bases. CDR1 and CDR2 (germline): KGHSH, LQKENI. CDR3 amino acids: CASSLRVNEQFF. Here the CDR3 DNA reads TGTGCCAGCTCGCTCAGGGTAAATGAGCAGTTCTTC.

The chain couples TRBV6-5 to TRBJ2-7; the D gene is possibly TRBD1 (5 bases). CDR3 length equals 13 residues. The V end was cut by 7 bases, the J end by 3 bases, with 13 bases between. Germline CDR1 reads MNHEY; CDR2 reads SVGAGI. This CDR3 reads CASTRPGYYEQYF. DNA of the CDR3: TGTGCCAGCACCCGGCCAGGGTACTACGAGCAGTACTTC.

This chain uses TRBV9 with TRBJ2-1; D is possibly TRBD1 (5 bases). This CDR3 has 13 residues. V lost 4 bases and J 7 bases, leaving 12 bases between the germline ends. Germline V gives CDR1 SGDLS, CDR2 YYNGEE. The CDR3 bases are TGTGCCAGCAGCCAGGGTGTTGAGAATGAGCAGTTCTTC. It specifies CASSQGVENEQFF.

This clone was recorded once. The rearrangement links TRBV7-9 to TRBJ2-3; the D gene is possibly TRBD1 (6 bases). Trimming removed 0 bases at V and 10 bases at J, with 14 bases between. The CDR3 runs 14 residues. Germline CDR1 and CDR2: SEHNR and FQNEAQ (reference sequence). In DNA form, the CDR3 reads TGTGCCAGCAGCTTAGCGGGGGCAGGCCGAGCGCAGTATTTT. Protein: CASSLAGAGRAQYF.

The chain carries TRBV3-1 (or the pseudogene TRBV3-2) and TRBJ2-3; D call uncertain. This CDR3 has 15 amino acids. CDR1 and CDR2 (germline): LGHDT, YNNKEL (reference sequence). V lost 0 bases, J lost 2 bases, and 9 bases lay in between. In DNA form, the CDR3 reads TGTGCCAGCAGCCAAGAGGCGGAAAACACAGATACGCAGTATTTT. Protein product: CASSQEAENTDTQYF.

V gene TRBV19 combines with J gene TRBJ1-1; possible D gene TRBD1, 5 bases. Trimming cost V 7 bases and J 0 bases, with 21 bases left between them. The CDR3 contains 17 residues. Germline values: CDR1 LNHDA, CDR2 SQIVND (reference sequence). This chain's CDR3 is CASTFGAVSFMNTEAFF. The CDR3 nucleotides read TGTGCCAGTACTTTTGGGGCAGTCTCCTTTATGAACACTGAAGCTTTCTTT.

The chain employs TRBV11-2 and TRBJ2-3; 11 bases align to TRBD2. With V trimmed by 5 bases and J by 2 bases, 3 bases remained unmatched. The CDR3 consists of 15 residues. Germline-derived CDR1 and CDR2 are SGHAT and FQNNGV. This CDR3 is CASSVSGGVTDTQYF. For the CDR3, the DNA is TGTGCCAGCAGCGTTAGCGGGGGGGTCACAGATACGCAGTATTTT.

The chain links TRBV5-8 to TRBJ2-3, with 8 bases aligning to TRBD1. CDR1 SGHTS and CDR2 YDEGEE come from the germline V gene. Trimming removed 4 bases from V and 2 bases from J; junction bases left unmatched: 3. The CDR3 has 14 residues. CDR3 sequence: CASSPDRATDTQYF. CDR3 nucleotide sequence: TGTGCCAGCAGCCCGGACAGGGCCACAGATACGCAGTATTTT.

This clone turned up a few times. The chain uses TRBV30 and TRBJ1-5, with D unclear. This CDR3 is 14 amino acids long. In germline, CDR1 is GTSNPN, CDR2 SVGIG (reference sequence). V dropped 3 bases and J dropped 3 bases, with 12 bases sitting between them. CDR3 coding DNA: TGTGCCTGGAGCGAGACGGGTAACAATCAGCCCCAGCATTTT. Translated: CAWSETGNNQPQHF.

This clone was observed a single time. As DNA, the CDR3 is TGTGCCAGCTCACCACTAGCGGGGGGCTCCTACAATGAGCAGTTCTTC. This codes for CASSPLAGGSYNEQFF. The chain has TRBV18 and TRBJ2-1; TRBD2 matches 10 bases. Per germline, CDR1 KGHSH and CDR2 LQKENI. The CDR3 is 16 amino acids. Losses at the gene ends were 1 base for V and 0 bases for J; bases not matched to a gene: 0.

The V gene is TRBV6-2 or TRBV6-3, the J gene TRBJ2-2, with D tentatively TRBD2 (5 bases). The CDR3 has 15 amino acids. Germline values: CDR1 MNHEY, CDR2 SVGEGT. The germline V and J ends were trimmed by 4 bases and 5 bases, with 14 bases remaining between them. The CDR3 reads CASSLTTRATGELFF. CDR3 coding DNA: TGTGCCAGCAGTTTGACTACTCGGGCGACCGGGGAGCTGTTTTTT.

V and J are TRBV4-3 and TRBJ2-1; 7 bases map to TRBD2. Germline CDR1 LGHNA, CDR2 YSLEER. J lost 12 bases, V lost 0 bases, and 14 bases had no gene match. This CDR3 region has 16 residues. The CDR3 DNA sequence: TGCGCCAGCAGCCAAGAGGGGGGAGGGGCAACTTTTGGGCAGTTCTTC. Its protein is CASSQEGGGATFGQFF.

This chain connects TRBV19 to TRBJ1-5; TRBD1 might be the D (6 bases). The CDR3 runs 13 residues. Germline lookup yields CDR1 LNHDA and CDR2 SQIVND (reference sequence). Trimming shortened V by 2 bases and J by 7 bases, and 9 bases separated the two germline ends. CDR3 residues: CASSITGRQPQHF. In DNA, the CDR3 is TGTGCCAGTAGTATAACAGGGCGGCAGCCCCAGCATTTT.

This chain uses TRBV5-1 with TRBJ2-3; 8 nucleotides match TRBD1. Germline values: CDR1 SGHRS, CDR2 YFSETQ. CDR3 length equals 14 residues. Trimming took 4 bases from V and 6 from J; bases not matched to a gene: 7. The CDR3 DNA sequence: TGCGCCAGCAGCACCGGGACAGGCCTGGATACGCAGTATTTT. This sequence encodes CASSTGTGLDTQYF.

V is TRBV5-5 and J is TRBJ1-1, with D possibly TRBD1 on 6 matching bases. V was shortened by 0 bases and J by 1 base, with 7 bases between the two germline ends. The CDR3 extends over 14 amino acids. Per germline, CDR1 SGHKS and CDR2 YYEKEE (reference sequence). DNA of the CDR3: TGTGCCAGCAGCTTGGGGACAGCGAACACTGAAGCTTTCTTT. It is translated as CASSLGTANTEAFF. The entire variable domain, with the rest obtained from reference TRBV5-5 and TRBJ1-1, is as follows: DAGVTQSPTHLIKTRGQQVTLRCSPISGHKSVSWYQQVLGQGPQFIFQYYEKEERGRGNFPDRFSARQFPNYSSELNVNALLLGDSALYLCASSLGTANTEAFFGQGTRLTVV.